These T cell receptor beta chains were read from a single sample in a study of shared clonotypes between healthy human individuals. The data were produced by immunoSEQ multiplex PCR, yet TCRdb's version contains in-frame clones alone and is incomplete. The sample includes some 980,000 clones, 60% to 85% of them seen just once. The sample was memory CD4+ T cells sorted from blood. Receptors originate from a man aged 18 to 30 in good health. Both conserved end residues are part of each CDR3. A D gene is named only where the DNA matches it firmly. Clone size appears in some rows only: once, few, many, or a class for an expanded clone.

cdr3_length: 14
v_call: TRBV30
clone_size: NA
d_call: NA
j_call: TRBJ1-1
cdr3_aa: CAWSVSRGATEAFF
cdr3_nt: TGTGCCTGGAGTGTTAGCCGGGGGGCAACTGAAGCTTTCTTT

cdr3_length: 17
v_call: TRBV4-1
clone_size: NA
d_call: NA
j_call: TRBJ1-2
cdr3_aa: CASSPAPDGQGNYGYTF
cdr3_nt: TGCGCCAGCAGCCCTGCCCCGGACGGCCAAGGAAACTATGGCTACACCTTC

cdr3_length: 17
v_call: TRBV19
clone_size: NA
d_call: NA
j_call: TRBJ1-5
cdr3_aa: CASSKSALRGDSKPQHF
cdr3_nt: TGTGCCAGTAGTAAATCCGCTTTGAGAGGGGACTCCAAGCCCCAGCATTTT

cdr3_length: 13
v_call: TRBV6-1
clone_size: NA
d_call: NA
j_call: TRBJ2-2
cdr3_aa: CASSVPTRGELFF
cdr3_nt: TGTGCCAGCAGTGTCCCAACGAGGGGGGAGCTGTTTTTT

cdr3_length: 11
v_call: TRBV6-5
clone_size: NA
d_call: NA
j_call: TRBJ2-3
cdr3_aa: CASRIKHTQYF
cdr3_nt: TGTGCCAGCAGGATAAAACATACGCAGTATTTT

cdr3_length: 16
v_call: TRBV7-9
clone_size: few
d_call: NA
j_call: TRBJ1-2
cdr3_aa: CASSPGAPKGNYGYTF
cdr3_nt: TGTGCCAGCAGTCCTGGGGCCCCCAAGGGCAACTATGGCTACACCTTC

cdr3_length: 16
v_call: TRBV9
clone_size: NA
d_call: TRBD1
j_call: TRBJ2-2
cdr3_aa: CASSVLQGASTGELFF
cdr3_nt: TGTGCCAGCAGCGTATTACAGGGGGCGTCCACCGGGGAGCTGTTTTTT

cdr3_length: 16
v_call: TRBV5-4
clone_size: NA
d_call: TRBD2
j_call: TRBJ2-1
cdr3_aa: CASSLVGGLADNEQFF
cdr3_nt: TGTGCCAGCAGCTTGGTTGGGGGACTAGCGGACAATGAGCAGTTCTTC

cdr3_length: 17
v_call: TRBV7-8
clone_size: NA
d_call: NA
j_call: TRBJ1-2
cdr3_aa: CASSLRLQGQGNYGYTF
cdr3_nt: TGTGCCAGCAGCTTACGCCTACAGGGTCAAGGGAACTATGGCTACACCTTC

cdr3_length: 16
v_call: TRBV18
clone_size: NA
d_call: TRBD2
j_call: TRBJ2-3
cdr3_aa: CASSPPTGGITDTQYF
cdr3_nt: TGTGCCAGCTCACCACCAACGGGGGGGATCACAGATACGCAGTATTTT

cdr3_length: 13
v_call: TRBV18
clone_size: once
d_call: NA
j_call: TRBJ2-3
cdr3_aa: CASSPTSTDTQYF
cdr3_nt: TGTGCCAGCTCGCCGACTAGCACAGATACGCAGTATTTT

cdr3_length: 13
v_call: TRBV19
clone_size: few
d_call: NA
j_call: TRBJ2-1
cdr3_aa: CASQGNGYNEQFF
cdr3_nt: TGTGCCAGTCAGGGGAACGGGTACAATGAGCAGTTCTTC

cdr3_length: 11
v_call: TRBV11-2
clone_size: NA
d_call: TRBD1
j_call: TRBJ1-3
cdr3_aa: CASSLGGTGPF
cdr3_nt: TGTGCCAGCAGCTTAGGGGGGACAGGGCCTTTT

cdr3_length: 15
v_call: TRBV6-5
clone_size: NA
d_call: TRBD2
j_call: TRBJ2-7
cdr3_aa: CASRNLAGGTYEQYF
cdr3_nt: TGTGCCAGCAGAAATCTAGCGGGAGGGACCTACGAGCAGTACTTC

cdr3_length: 14
v_call: TRBV28
clone_size: NA
d_call: TRBD2
j_call: TRBJ2-7
cdr3_aa: CASTSAGALGEQYF
cdr3_nt: TGTGCCAGCACTTCAGCGGGAGCATTGGGGGAGCAGTACTTC

cdr3_length: 15
v_call: TRBV6-1
clone_size: NA
d_call: TRBD1
j_call: TRBJ1-5
cdr3_aa: CASSHGTGEGQPQHF
cdr3_nt: TGTGCCAGCAGTCATGGGACAGGGGAAGGTCAGCCCCAGCATTTT

cdr3_length: 18
v_call: TRBV4-1
clone_size: NA
d_call: TRBD2
j_call: TRBJ2-2
cdr3_aa: CASSTKTGLAGATGELFF
cdr3_nt: TGCGCCAGCAGCACCAAAACCGGACTAGCGGGCGCCACCGGGGAGCTGTTTTTT

cdr3_length: 11
v_call: TRBV6-1
clone_size: NA
d_call: NA
j_call: TRBJ1-1
cdr3_aa: CASVQPSEAFF
cdr3_nt: TGTGCCAGCGTGCAACCGTCTGAAGCTTTCTTT

cdr3_length: 15
v_call: TRBV7-2
clone_size: NA
d_call: NA
j_call: TRBJ1-1
cdr3_aa: CASSFGPVWGTEAFF
cdr3_nt: TGTGCCAGCAGCTTCGGTCCGGTGTGGGGCACTGAAGCTTTCTTT

cdr3_length: 13
v_call: TRBV6-1
clone_size: NA
d_call: NA
j_call: TRBJ2-7
cdr3_aa: CASTSLFGYEQYF
cdr3_nt: TGTGCCAGCACCTCCCTCTTCGGCTACGAGCAGTACTTC

cdr3_length: 13
v_call: TRBV28
clone_size: NA
d_call: NA
j_call: TRBJ1-2
cdr3_aa: CASRQGEGRGYTF
cdr3_nt: TGTGCCAGCAGACAGGGTGAGGGCCGCGGCTACACCTTC

cdr3_length: 12
v_call: TRBV5-1
clone_size: NA
d_call: NA
j_call: TRBJ1-1
cdr3_aa: CASSFSGSEAFF
cdr3_nt: TGCGCCAGCAGCTTTTCCGGGTCTGAAGCTTTCTTT

cdr3_length: 16
v_call: TRBV29-1
clone_size: NA
d_call: TRBD1
j_call: TRBJ2-3
cdr3_aa: CSVGGSFTGDADTQYF
cdr3_nt: TGCAGCGTTGGGGGCTCCTTTACAGGGGACGCAGATACGCAGTATTTT

cdr3_length: 11
v_call: TRBV20-1
clone_size: NA
d_call: NA
j_call: TRBJ2-7
cdr3_aa: CSALGTYEQYF
cdr3_nt: TGCAGTGCTCTTGGGACCTACGAGCAGTACTTC

cdr3_length: 12
v_call: TRBV10-2
clone_size: NA
d_call: NA
j_call: TRBJ1-1
cdr3_aa: CASSAGGAEAFF
cdr3_nt: TGCGCCAGCAGCGCAGGAGGCGCTGAAGCTTTCTTT

cdr3_length: 16
v_call: TRBV7-6
clone_size: NA
d_call: TRBD2
j_call: TRBJ2-3
cdr3_aa: CASSLARSGSTDTQYF
cdr3_nt: TGTGCCAGCAGCTTAGCCCGTAGCGGGAGCACAGATACGCAGTATTTT

cdr3_length: 14
v_call: TRBV11-2
clone_size: NA
d_call: NA
j_call: TRBJ2-3
cdr3_aa: CASSLEVTSSAQYF
cdr3_nt: TGTGCCAGCAGCTTAGAAGTAACTAGCTCTGCGCAGTATTTT

cdr3_length: 13
v_call: TRBV29-1
clone_size: NA
d_call: NA
j_call: TRBJ2-7
cdr3_aa: CSVEGSFSYEQYF
cdr3_nt: TGCAGCGTTGAAGGTTCATTTTCCTACGAGCAGTACTTC

cdr3_length: 17
v_call: TRBV7-9
clone_size: NA
d_call: TRBD1
j_call: TRBJ2-1
cdr3_aa: CASSLKTREQGDNEQFF
cdr3_nt: TGTGCCAGCAGCCTCAAAACCCGGGAACAGGGGGACAATGAGCAGTTCTTC

cdr3_length: 15
v_call: TRBV12-1
clone_size: NA
d_call: NA
j_call: TRBJ2-2
cdr3_aa: CASSPRGAGTGELFF
cdr3_nt: TGTGCCAGCAGCCCCCGGGGGGCCGGCACCGGGGAGCTGTTTTTT

cdr3_length: 16
v_call: TRBV5-1
clone_size: few
d_call: NA
j_call: TRBJ1-4
cdr3_aa: CASSSEGSKRGEKLFF
cdr3_nt: TGCGCCAGCAGCTCAGAAGGTTCCAAAAGAGGTGAAAAACTGTTTTTT

cdr3_length: 13
v_call: TRBV18
clone_size: few
d_call: NA
j_call: TRBJ1-1
cdr3_aa: CASSPQGVAEAFF
cdr3_nt: TGTGCCAGCTCACCACAGGGGGTCGCTGAAGCTTTCTTT

cdr3_length: 15
v_call: TRBV5-1
clone_size: NA
d_call: TRBD1
j_call: TRBJ2-2
cdr3_aa: CASSLDGQGIGELFF
cdr3_nt: TGCGCCAGCAGCTTGGACGGACAGGGAATCGGGGAGCTGTTTTTT

cdr3_length: 14
v_call: TRBV28
clone_size: NA
d_call: NA
j_call: TRBJ2-2
cdr3_aa: CASLGRTNTGELFF
cdr3_nt: TGTGCCAGTCTAGGACGGACGAACACCGGGGAGCTGTTTTTT

cdr3_length: 13
v_call: TRBV4-3
clone_size: NA
d_call: NA
j_call: TRBJ1-1
cdr3_aa: CASSQDLRAEAFF
cdr3_nt: TGCGCCAGCAGCCAAGATTTAAGGGCTGAAGCTTTCTTT

cdr3_length: 13
v_call: TRBV4-2
clone_size: NA
d_call: TRBD1
j_call: TRBJ2-3
cdr3_aa: CASSTGDTDTQYF
cdr3_nt: TGTGCCAGCTCCACAGGGGACACAGATACGCAGTATTTT

cdr3_length: 11
v_call: TRBV28
clone_size: NA
d_call: TRBD1
j_call: TRBJ1-2
cdr3_aa: CATGGNYGYTF
cdr3_nt: TGTGCGACAGGGGGGAACTATGGCTACACCTTC

cdr3_length: 15
v_call: TRBV4-3
clone_size: NA
d_call: NA
j_call: TRBJ1-4
cdr3_aa: CASSQEPGQNEKLFF
cdr3_nt: TGCGCCAGCAGCCAAGAACCAGGGCAAAATGAAAAACTGTTTTTT

cdr3_length: 14
v_call: TRBV7-9
clone_size: NA
d_call: NA
j_call: TRBJ1-2
cdr3_aa: CASSFDLASGGYTF
cdr3_nt: TGTGCCAGCAGCTTTGACCTTGCTTCAGGTGGCTACACCTTC

cdr3_length: 16
v_call: TRBV2
clone_size: NA
d_call: TRBD1
j_call: TRBJ1-5
cdr3_aa: CASSDASQGRKQPQHF
cdr3_nt: TGTGCCAGCAGTGACGCGTCACAGGGGAGGAAACAGCCCCAGCATTTT

cdr3_length: 16
v_call: TRBV11-3
clone_size: NA
d_call: TRBD1
j_call: TRBJ1-1
cdr3_aa: CASRSPGQGDDTEAFF
cdr3_nt: TGTGCCAGCAGGTCCCCGGGACAGGGGGATGACACTGAAGCTTTCTTT

cdr3_length: 17
v_call: TRBV9
clone_size: NA
d_call: TRBD2
j_call: TRBJ2-2
cdr3_aa: CASSRGLAGGNTGELFF
cdr3_nt: TGTGCCAGCAGCCGAGGACTAGCGGGAGGGAACACCGGGGAGCTGTTTTTT

cdr3_length: 13
v_call: TRBV27
clone_size: NA
d_call: NA
j_call: TRBJ2-3
cdr3_aa: CASSLNPSDTQYF
cdr3_nt: TGTGCCAGCAGTTTAAACCCATCAGATACGCAGTATTTT

cdr3_length: 15
v_call: TRBV5-1
clone_size: NA
d_call: NA
j_call: TRBJ2-1
cdr3_aa: CASSSLEKRGFEQFF
cdr3_nt: TGCGCCAGCAGCTCGTTAGAAAAAAGGGGGTTTGAGCAGTTCTTC

cdr3_length: 14
v_call: TRBV29-1
clone_size: NA
d_call: NA
j_call: TRBJ1-1
cdr3_aa: CSVELSSGWTEAFF
cdr3_nt: TGCAGCGTTGAACTCTCTTCCGGGTGGACTGAAGCTTTCTTT

cdr3_length: 13
v_call: TRBV4-1
clone_size: NA
d_call: TRBD2
j_call: TRBJ2-2
cdr3_aa: CASSREGVGELFF
cdr3_nt: TGCGCCAGCAGCCGGGAGGGAGTCGGGGAGCTGTTTTTT

cdr3_length: 18
v_call: TRBV18
clone_size: few
d_call: NA
j_call: TRBJ2-7
cdr3_aa: CASSLTIQSQGYTLEQYF
cdr3_nt: TGTGCCAGCTCACTAACTATACAAAGTCAGGGATATACGCTGGAGCAGTACTTC

cdr3_length: 14
v_call: TRBV28
clone_size: NA
d_call: NA
j_call: TRBJ1-1
cdr3_aa: CAGARGAANTEAFF
cdr3_nt: TGTGCCGGAGCCCGTGGGGCAGCCAACACTGAAGCTTTCTTT

cdr3_length: 15
v_call: TRBV25-1
clone_size: NA
d_call: NA
j_call: TRBJ1-6
cdr3_aa: CASKAGSQRNSPLHF
cdr3_nt: TGTGCCAGCAAAGCAGGGAGTCAACGTAATTCACCCCTCCACTTT

cdr3_length: 16
v_call: TRBV18
clone_size: NA
d_call: NA
j_call: TRBJ1-3
cdr3_aa: CASSPALDISGNTIYF
cdr3_nt: TGTGCCAGCTCACCGGCCCTGGACATCTCTGGAAACACCATATATTTT

cdr3_length: 14
v_call: TRBV7-2
clone_size: NA
d_call: NA
j_call: TRBJ1-2
cdr3_aa: CASSFGTPNYGYTF
cdr3_nt: TGTGCCAGCAGCTTTGGCACTCCTAACTATGGCTACACCTTC

cdr3_length: 13
v_call: TRBV9
clone_size: NA
d_call: NA
j_call: TRBJ1-1
cdr3_aa: CASSGYRDTEAFF
cdr3_nt: TGTGCCAGCAGCGGATACAGGGACACTGAAGCTTTCTTT

cdr3_length: 17
v_call: TRBV4-2
clone_size: NA
d_call: TRBD2
j_call: TRBJ2-1
cdr3_aa: CASSSRTSGESNNEQFF
cdr3_nt: TGTGCCAGCAGCTCCCGGACTAGCGGGGAGTCCAACAATGAGCAGTTCTTC